This T cell receptor beta chain emerged from a study of cytomegalovirus exposure and HLA in healthy donors (dated by TCRdb to about 2017). About the full investigation: An earlier analysis of roughly 630 of the donors reported roughly 300 Gb of sequence data and approximately 110 million unique TCR beta sequences from 150 million to 200 million T cells. Typing coverage differed by locus: A, B, C, DRB1 and DQB1 were typed in about 629-640 donors, DQA1 in about 500, DPA1 in some 610, and DPB1 in approximately 450. The study aimed to test whether signatures of past pathogen exposure could be identified by cataloging public T cell receptors. To predict cytomegalovirus infection status, the study brought together high-throughput TCR immunosequencing, statistical association of individual TCRs with disease status, and machine learning. The genetic ancestry cluster associated with self-reported Caucasian donors included over 65% of the 398 genotyped donors. A later analysis re-analyzed previously published TCR beta repertoires from approximately 670 donors and added high-resolution HLA genotyping to study TCR occurrence patterns. Donor age, sex, ethnicity and CMV serostatus were compiled alongside the repertoire data. About 5 DR-DQ haplotypes were handled as single units for association and clustering, since linkage in the cohort was strong. In addition to the first cohort of 666 subjects, a separate validation cohort of 130 or so different subjects was used. Around 300 gigabases of sequencing data and around 87 million unique TCR sequences were included in an early release covering about 700 HLA-typed donors. In a later genetic analysis, genome-wide SNP genotypes for about 55% of the 666 donors were used, and that subset was treated as a discovery cohort. All discovery cohort repertoires had been generated on a single sequencing platform. In an earlier analysis of 500 to 650 of the donors, high-throughput TCR beta sequencing was used to judge whether each TCR beta V gene segment behaved as functional or pseudogenic. Class I and class II HLA loci were covered by the typing at four-digit resolution. Among roughly 400 genotyped donors of the cohort, an average of approximately 240,000 unique TCR beta nucleotide sequences were sequenced per donor, roughly 20% of them non-productive. The study profiled the T cell repertoires of approximately 700 subjects by immunosequencing and related them to cytomegalovirus serostatus. Rather than drawing on any new phenotypic data, the later analysis identified candidate immune exposures from TCR beta sequences and the way those sequences occurred across donors. Broader findings and caveats from the paper: When HLA alleles, especially DR and DQ, strongly co-occurred, TCR associations were difficult to assign to individual alleles. A later analysis reported that several top co-occurrence clusters appeared linked to parvovirus B19, influenza, CMV and Epstein-Barr virus. In the study, around 150 TCR beta chains were listed as associated with cytomegalovirus. The classifier was reported to diagnose cytomegalovirus status with high specificity and sensitivity in both the original and validation cohorts. The 87-base-pair reads could not distinguish some IMGT-functional V segments, including TRBV6-2 and TRBV6-3, so those segments were excluded. According to the authors, the approach could potentially be generalized to other disease states and immunological phenotypes. Sequencing depth was assumed to be roughly uniform across donors in the presence/absence analyses, though that assumption may not hold. Because HLA typing was missing for some donors at each locus, association tests included only the typed subset. In a later analysis, some 17,000 TCR beta sequences were associated with specific HLA alleles at a false discovery rate of 0.05. Correlated functional status among segregating V segments might be attributable to linkage disequilibrium, but an unknown experimental factor could not be ruled out. V-gene and J-gene trimming of TCR beta chains was associated with a missense DCLRE1C variant in a later genetic analysis, and the association was replicated in an independent cohort. In a later analysis, most CMV-associated TCR beta chains were found to appear HLA-restricted, with HLA associations seemingly driven largely by CMV exposure. A later analysis found that TCR association rates varied across HLA loci, with DRB1 alleles showing the most associated TCRs and HLA-C alleles the fewest. Because counts were too low, more than 15 rarely observed V segments, including chromosome 9 orphons, were left out of the earlier analysis of some 640 of the donors. A few of the identified cytomegalovirus-associated TCR beta chains were confirmed in vitro to be specific for cytomegalovirus antigens. For the cohort, immune exposure information was limited to CMV serostatus. A further reported finding was that TCR beta sequences accurately predicted the HLA-A and HLA-B alleles for most subjects in the first cohort. In a later genetic analysis, fewer N-insertions in productive TCRs were reported among donors in an Asian-associated ancestry cluster than the roughly 700-donor mean. Across donors, most TCR sequences were observed very rarely, whereas some public TCRs were present in many individuals. This cohort had only TCR beta chains sequenced, and the lack of alpha or paired-chain data limited which features could be detected. A group of highly shared sequence variants was considered likely to be a technical artifact of the sequencing pipeline. In an earlier analysis of 450 to 750 of the donors, most TCR beta V segments appeared in productive rearrangements about 87% or about 30% of the time, broadly matching IMGT annotations. Compared with equally common non-associated chains, HLA-associated TCR beta chains in a later analysis were more clonally expanded and had lower generation probabilities.

The cohort was made up of 666 healthy bone marrow donors. At the time of sampling, all cohort members were nominally healthy, though unrecorded immune exposures were likely present. The donor was CMV seronegative and belonged to the group of 352 seronegative cohort members. A peripheral blood sample was collected from each donor, and TCR beta sequencing was performed on peripheral blood mononuclear cells. Genomic DNA was extracted from the blood cell samples with the Qiagen DNeasy Blood Extraction Kit. The receptor library was made with the immunoSEQ multiplex PCR assay. The multiplex PCR relied on a mix of 60 forward primers for TCR Vbeta segments and 13 reverse primers for TCR Jbeta segments. A multiplex PCR assay on genomic DNA amplified the CDR3 region of rearranged TCR beta genes. The Illumina HiSeq System was used to sequence the amplified TCR beta libraries as 87-base-pair reads. The authors' analysis ran thus. Across the 700 or so repertoires, a later analysis counted tens of millions of unique TCR beta chains, some 11 million of which were shared by at least two donors. To remove PCR and sequencing errors, raw reads were error-corrected and collapsed into unique sequences using a nearest-neighbor algorithm that merged closely related sequences. To assign V, D and J gene segments, CDR3 sequences were aligned to IMGT reference sequences. For a sequence to be retained, at least a six-nucleotide match to both a V gene segment and a J gene segment was required. A rearrangement counted as productive if the CDR3 had no stop codons and remained in frame with V and J, and every other rearrangement counted as non-productive. Following IMGT convention, CDR3 was defined as the stretch from the second conserved V-encoded cysteine to the conserved J-encoded phenylalanine. The earlier analysis of 450 to 750 of the donors excluded any sequence lacking an unambiguous match to a single V gene segment. An earlier analysis of 450 to 650 of the donors called V segments functional above 56.7% productive rearrangements and segregating when the between-donor standard deviation exceeded 5%. To diagnose cytomegalovirus status from the catalog of TCR beta chain sequences, a statistical classification framework was built. In a later analysis, V and J genes were assigned by comparing TCR nucleotide sequences against IMGT/GENE-DB human TR gene sequences. The TCRdist pipeline was used in a later analysis to assign CDR3 sequences and most-parsimonious VDJ recombination scenarios. A later analysis defined each TCR beta chain by its CDR3 amino acid sequence plus V-gene family, and excluded reads lacking a unique V-gene family. A later analysis removed 592 highly shared, low-generation-probability nucleotide sequences to deal with suspected cross-contamination and a sequencing artifact. In a later analysis, a clonal expansion index for each public chain was calculated from normalized within-repertoire ranks of inferred template counts. In a later analysis, generation probabilities were computed using a VDJ recombination model fitted to out-of-frame rearrangements, and the results were checked against IGoR. In a later analysis, TCR-TCR, TCR-HLA and TCR-CMV co-occurrence was scored with hypergeometric tests, and a repertoire-size bias correction was applied to TCR pairs. False discovery rates were estimated in a later analysis by permuting HLA or CMV assignments 20 times. In a later analysis, co-occurring TCRs were grouped using DBSCAN, and TCRdist sequence similarity was added for clustering within HLA-allele-positive subsets. Repertoires with fewer than 30,000 or more than 120,000 public chains, plus five repertoires with anomalous nucleotide sharing, were excluded from co-occurrence clustering. TCRdb re-hosts the immuneACCESS table, in-frame sequences only. Its copies lack some clones; in the studies checked, an unresolved V gene accounts for under half of them, and the cause for the rest is not known. Clonal size and the V and J genes are those of that table, whereas D and trimming came from the DNA. Counted in this sample were 150,000 to 200,000 clones; approximately 81% of them appeared once. Over 2.5% of the sample belongs to the ten largest clones.

This clone was found once. No antigen is known for it. The input lacks base qualities; no much larger clone sits a single base away. The germline V gene gives CDR1 as MNHEY and CDR2 as SVGAGI. Trimming takes 5 bases off V and 5 bases off J; junction bases not matched to a gene: 2. The CDR3 numbers 14 residues from cysteine through phenylalanine. CDR3 DNA is the only sequence kept; it has 42 bases, read in frame from the first base. This receptor was identified in a female donor in good health and CMV-seronegative. The specimen was PBMCs. The rearranged chain carries TRBV6-5 and TRBJ2-7; the junction holds 14 bases that match TRBD2. The CDR3 reads CASSKGLAGDEQYF. The nucleotides read TGTGCCAGCAGTAAGGGACTAGCGGGAGACGAGCAGTACTTC.